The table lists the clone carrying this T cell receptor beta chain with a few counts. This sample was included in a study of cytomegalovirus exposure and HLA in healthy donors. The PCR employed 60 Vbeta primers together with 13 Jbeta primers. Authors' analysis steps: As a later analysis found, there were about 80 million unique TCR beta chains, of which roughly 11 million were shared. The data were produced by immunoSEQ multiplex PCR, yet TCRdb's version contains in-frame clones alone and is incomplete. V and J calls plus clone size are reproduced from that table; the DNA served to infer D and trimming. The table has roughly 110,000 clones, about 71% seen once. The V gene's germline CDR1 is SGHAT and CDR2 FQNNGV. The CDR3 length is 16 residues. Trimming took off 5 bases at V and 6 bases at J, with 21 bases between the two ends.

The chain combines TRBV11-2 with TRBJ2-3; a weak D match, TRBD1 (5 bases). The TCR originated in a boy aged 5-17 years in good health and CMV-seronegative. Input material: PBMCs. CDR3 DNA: TGTGCCAGCAGCCCCGTAAAGACAGTTCACGTGGATACGCAGTATTTT. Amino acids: CASSPVKTVHVDTQYF.